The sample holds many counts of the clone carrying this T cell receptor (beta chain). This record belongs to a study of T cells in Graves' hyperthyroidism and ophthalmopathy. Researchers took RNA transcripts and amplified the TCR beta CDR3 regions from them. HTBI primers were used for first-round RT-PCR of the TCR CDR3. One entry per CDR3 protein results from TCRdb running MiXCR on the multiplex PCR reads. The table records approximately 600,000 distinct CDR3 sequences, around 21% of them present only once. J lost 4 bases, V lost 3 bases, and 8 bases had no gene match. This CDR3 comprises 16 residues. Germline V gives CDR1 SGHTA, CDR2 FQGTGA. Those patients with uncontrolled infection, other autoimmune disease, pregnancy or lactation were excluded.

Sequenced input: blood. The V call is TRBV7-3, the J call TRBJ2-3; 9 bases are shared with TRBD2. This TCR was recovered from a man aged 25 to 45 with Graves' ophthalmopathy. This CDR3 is CASSFGNSGSSDTQYF. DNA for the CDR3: TGTGCCAGCAGCTTCGGTAATAGCGGGAGTTCAGATACGCAGTATTTT.